Presented here are 5 T cell receptor beta chains from one specimen sequenced in a study of blood T cell repertoires in COVID-19. Clones were read by immunoSEQ multiplex PCR, and TCRdb kept only the in-frame ones, dropping some. The sample consists of around 28,000 clones, over 70% of them appearing once. Sequences were obtained from peripheral blood. The receptors originated from a man in his 70s with active COVID-19.

This clone is a singleton in its sample. The CDR3 here is CASSATGGRMETQYF. The DNA for the CDR3 is TGTGCCAGCAGCGCCACAGGGGGCAGGATGGAGACCCAGTACTTC. The rearrangement uses TRBV11-2 and TRBJ2-5; 9 positions agree with TRBD1. Per germline, CDR1 SGHAT and CDR2 FQNNGV. The CDR3 loop spans 15 amino acids. After removal of 5 bases from V and 5 bases from J, the junction contained 9 bases not matched to a gene.

Here the CDR3 reads CASSLGQGNEKLFF. The CDR3 DNA reads TGCGCCAGCAGCTTGGGACAGGGCAATGAAAAACTGTTTTTT. The V call is TRBV5-1, the J call TRBJ1-4, with 7 bases fitting TRBD1. Germline trimming cut 0 bases from V and 5 bases from J; bases unmatched to any gene: 1. Per germline, CDR1 SGHRS and CDR2 YFSETQ. The CDR3 is 14 amino acids.

The genes are TRBV12-3 or TRBV12-4 and TRBJ2-3; no reliable D call. Between the trimmed V and J ends, which lost 4 bases and 3 bases, there was a span of 8 bases. CDR3 length: 13 residues. CDR3 DNA sequence: TGTGCCAGCAGTTCCCGCGTAACAGATACGCAGTATTTT. As protein: CASSSRVTDTQYF.

The CDR3 reads CASSLPGQGREKLFF. CDR3 nucleotide sequence: TGTGCCAGCAGCCTGCCGGGACAGGGGCGCGAAAAACTGTTTTTT. The chain couples TRBV5-4 to TRBJ1-4, with 10 bases identical to TRBD1. CDR1 is SGHNT, CDR2 YYREEE, per germline (reference sequence). V shed 4 bases, J shed 8 bases, and the junction held 8 bases outside the gene matches. This CDR3 region has 15 residues.

This chain uses TRBV27 with TRBJ1-2; 7 bases line up with TRBD1. Trimming at V came to 6 bases and at J to 8 bases, leaving 18 bases not matched to a gene. The CDR3 is 16 amino acids. Germline loops: CDR1 MNHEY, CDR2 SMNVEV (reference sequence). The CDR3 DNA is TGTGCCAGCAGCCTCGATGTCCGAGGGGGCAGGGAAGGCTACACCTTC. Protein sequence: CASSLDVRGGREGYTF.